The rows below give T cell receptor beta chains drawn from one sample of a study of blood T cell repertoires in COVID-19. Assay used: immunoSEQ multiplex PCR; TCRdb lists only in-frame clones, some missing. The sample contains about 140,000 clones, roughly 89% of which appear only once. The sequenced sample was peripheral blood. These receptors were collected from a man aged 25-45 years with COVID-19, enrolled during active disease. CDR3s include the opening cysteine and the closing phenylalanine or tryptophan.

>TRBV4-2
CASSLGTGRDTIYF
>TRBV6-4
CASSDSGSTDTQYF
>TRBV10-2
CASSLYTEAFF
>TRBV6-4
CASRRTGTAGELFF
>TRBV29-1
CSVVPASPGGRYGYTF
>TRBV4-2
CASSQDLPGTNYGYTF
>TRBV6-1
CASSEGFGTVTDTQYF
>TRBV5-1
CASTREPNTEAFF
>TRBV3-1/TRBV3-2
CASRTASSYNSPLHF
>TRBV10-3
CAISPKGAQEQPQHF
>TRBV27
CASSLVAGETQYF
>TRBV4-2
CASSQELSRIDTEAFF
>TRBV10-3
CAISSEGTTEAFF
>TRBV5-6
CASSLSLVGTDTQYF
>TRBV27
CASSLEAAPTGELFF
>TRBV5-5
CASSPGTVTEAFF
>TRBV28
CASSLPGFYEQYF